The 3 T cell receptor beta chains below were found in one sample sequenced in a study of cytomegalovirus exposure and HLA in healthy donors. 13 Jbeta primers and 60 Vbeta primers were used for the PCR. Libraries were prepared by immunoSEQ multiplex PCR; TCRdb keeps only in-frame clonotypes and omits some of them. The sample has under 110,000 clones, roughly four fifths seen once. Sample: PBMCs. The receptors derive from a man aged 50 to 60 in good health and CMV-seronegative.

V and J are TRBV5-1 and TRBJ2-5; TRBD2 agrees at 7 bases. J gave up 0 bases and V 4 bases, and 6 bases lay outside the gene matches. Germline V CDR1 and CDR2: SGHRS, YFSETQ. This CDR3 is 15 amino acids long. The CDR3 here is CASSPVRGDQETQYF. The CDR3 DNA is TGCGCCAGCAGCCCGGTTCGGGGGGACCAAGAGACCCAGTACTTC.

Details on this clone: Distinct nucleotide sequences in the sample also encode this CDR3. This sequence joins TRBV10-3 and TRBJ2-3; D is undetermined. This CDR3 has 15 residues. CDR1 and CDR2 (germline): ENHRY, SYGVKD. The V end lost 2 bases, the J end lost 2 bases, and 11 bases lay between the germline ends. In DNA, the CDR3 is TGTGCCATCAGTGAGGCTCGCGATTCCACAGATACGCAGTATTTT. Translation gives CAISEARDSTDTQYF.

V and J are TRBV7-2 and TRBJ2-5, with D unclear. CDR1 is SGHTA and CDR2 is FQGNSA in the germline V gene. The CDR3 totals 13 residues. The ends were cut back, 3 bases at V and 2 bases at J, with 7 bases in the middle. The CDR3 region has the DNA TGTGCCAGCAGCTTGGGCCGTCAAGAGACCCAGTACTTC. Its protein is CASSLGRQETQYF. Supplemented by reference TRBV7-2 and TRBJ2-5, the full variable domain reads GAGVSQSPSNKVTEKGKDVELRCDPISGHTALYWYRQSLGQGLEFLIYFQGNSAPDKSGLPSDRFSAERTGGSVSTLTIQRTQQEDSAVYLCASSLGRQETQYFGPGTRLLVL.